The entry that follows covers one TCR beta chain sequence. The antigen remains unidentified. The PCR used 60 Vbeta and 13 Jbeta primers. This table comes from immunoSEQ multiplex PCR, and its TCRdb copy is limited to in-frame clones, with some not included. The sample contains about 200,000 clones, about four fifths of which appear only once. This record comes from a study of cytomegalovirus exposure and HLA in healthy donors. Germline V gene sequence: CDR1 MNHNS, CDR2 SASEGT. V lost 1 base, J lost 2 bases, and 6 bases lay in between. This CDR3 has 14 amino acids. Findings and limits, study-wide: Earlier analysis looked at TCR beta V segments, and most were productive about 87% or about 30% of the time. An Asian-associated ancestry cluster reportedly showed fewer N-insertions than the roughly 670-donor mean in a later analysis. Later work found that TCR association rates differed between HLA loci; DRB1 had the most and HLA-C the fewest.

The sequence came from a woman under 30 in good health and CMV-seronegative. Sequencing was carried out using PBMCs. The chain joins TRBV6-1 to TRBJ1-5; no clear D. CDR3 coding DNA: TGTGCCAGCAGTGAAGGAGGCGGCAATCAGCCCCAGCATTTT. Amino acid sequence: CASSEGGGNQPQHF.